This TCR beta chain was captured in a study of T cell repertoires in aging, cancer and after chemotherapy. Overall study context: Glioblastoma patients receiving temozolomide-based therapy gave paired samples before and after chemotherapy. Study-wide points: No conclusions about immunological memory after chemotherapy can be drawn from the repertoire data. Loss of evenness, beyond lost richness, contributed to age-related TCR diversity decline in cancer patients. Compared with age-matched healthy donors, untreated hematological or solid cancer patients showed higher blood TCR clonality.

This clonotype was counted only a few times. No antigen is known for it. Trimming shortened V by 2 bases and J by 4 bases, and 8 bases separated the two germline ends. This CDR3 region has 13 residues. CDR1 LGHNA and CDR2 YSLEER come from the germline V gene. A mixed TRB-A/B primer pool amplified rearranged TRB by multiplex touch-down PCR. TCRdb called the multiplex PCR reads again in MiXCR, with one record for every CDR3 protein. The repertoire consists of roughly 5,600 distinct CDR3 sequences, with approximately 30% occurring once and the leading ten covering 31%. TCR beta rearrangements were amplified from peripheral blood genomic DNA.

The rearrangement joins TRBV4-3 to TRBJ1-2; weak D call: TRBD1 (5 bases). Sequencing input: blood. The clonotype was recovered from a human donor with a solid tumor. The CDR3 DNA is TGCGCCAGCAGCCAATCAGGGATCTATGGCTACACCTTC. This codes for CASSQSGIYGYTF.